This entry is about one T cell receptor (beta chain). Execution of the assay was at deep level. The table came from immunoSEQ multiplex PCR; TCRdb's copy has only in-frame clones and leaves some out. The data hold around 2,000,000 clones, with approximately 95% observed a single time. The CDR3 spans 12 residues. V dropped 0 bases and J dropped 5 bases, with 5 bases sitting between them. Cells designated naive CD8 were CD45RO-negative and were positively selected for CCR7, with terminally differentiated effector memory CD45RA+ cells excluded. These data originate in a study of shared clonotypes between healthy human individuals.

The chain carries TRBV5-3 and TRBJ1-2; no clear D. Being an ORF, TRBV5-3 has a function that is uncertain. The TCR comes from a man in his late teens or twenties in good health. Sequencing was done on a sample of naive CD8+ T cells sorted from blood. CDR3 protein: CARSLGRYGYTF. The CDR3 coding sequence is TGTGCCAGAAGCTTGGGACGGTATGGCTACACCTTC.